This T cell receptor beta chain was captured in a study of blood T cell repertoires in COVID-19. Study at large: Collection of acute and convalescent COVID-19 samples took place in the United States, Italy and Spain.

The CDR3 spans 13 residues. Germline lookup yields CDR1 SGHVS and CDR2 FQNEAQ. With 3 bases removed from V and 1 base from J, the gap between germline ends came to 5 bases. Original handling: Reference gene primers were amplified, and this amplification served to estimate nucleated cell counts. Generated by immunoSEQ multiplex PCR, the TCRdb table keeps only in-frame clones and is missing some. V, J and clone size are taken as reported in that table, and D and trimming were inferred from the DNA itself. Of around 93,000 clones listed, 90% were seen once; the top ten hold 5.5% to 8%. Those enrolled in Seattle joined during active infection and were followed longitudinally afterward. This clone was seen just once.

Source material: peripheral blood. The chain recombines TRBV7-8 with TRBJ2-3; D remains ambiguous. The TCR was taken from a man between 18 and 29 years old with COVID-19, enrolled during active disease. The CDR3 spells CASSLIGTDTQYF. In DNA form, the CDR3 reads TGTGCCAGCAGCTTGATAGGCACAGATACGCAGTATTTT.